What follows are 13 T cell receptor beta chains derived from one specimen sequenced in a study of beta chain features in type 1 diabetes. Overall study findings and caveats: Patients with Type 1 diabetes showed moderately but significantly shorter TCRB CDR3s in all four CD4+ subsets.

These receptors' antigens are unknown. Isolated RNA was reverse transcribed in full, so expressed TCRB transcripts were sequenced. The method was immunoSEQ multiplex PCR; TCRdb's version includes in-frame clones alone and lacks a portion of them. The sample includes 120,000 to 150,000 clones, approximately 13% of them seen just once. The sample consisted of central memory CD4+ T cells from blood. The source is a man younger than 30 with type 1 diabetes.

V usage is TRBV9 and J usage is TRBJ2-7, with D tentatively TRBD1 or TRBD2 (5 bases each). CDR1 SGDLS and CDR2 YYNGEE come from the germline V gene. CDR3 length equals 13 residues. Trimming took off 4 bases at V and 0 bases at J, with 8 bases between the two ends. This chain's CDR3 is CASSRDPSYEQYF. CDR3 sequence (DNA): TGTGCCAGCAGCCGGGACCCCTCCTACGAGCAGTACTTC.

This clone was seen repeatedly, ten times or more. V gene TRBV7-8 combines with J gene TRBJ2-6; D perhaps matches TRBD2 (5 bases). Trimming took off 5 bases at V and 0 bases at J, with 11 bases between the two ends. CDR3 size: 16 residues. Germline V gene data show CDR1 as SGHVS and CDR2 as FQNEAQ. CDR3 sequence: CASSMDSSSGANVLTF. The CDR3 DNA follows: TGTGCCAGCAGCATGGACTCCAGCTCTGGGGCCAACGTCCTGACTTTC.

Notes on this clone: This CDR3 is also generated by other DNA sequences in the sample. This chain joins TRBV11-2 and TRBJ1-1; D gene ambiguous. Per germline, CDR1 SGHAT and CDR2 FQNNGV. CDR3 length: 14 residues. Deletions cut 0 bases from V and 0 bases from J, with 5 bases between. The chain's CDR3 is CASSLDQVNTEAFF. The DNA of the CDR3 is TGTGCCAGCAGCTTAGATCAGGTGAACACTGAAGCTTTCTTT.

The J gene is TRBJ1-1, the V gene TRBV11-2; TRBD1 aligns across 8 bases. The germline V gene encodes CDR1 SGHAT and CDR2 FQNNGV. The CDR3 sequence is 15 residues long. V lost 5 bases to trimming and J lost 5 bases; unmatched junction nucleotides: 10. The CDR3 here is CASSIQTGAWTEAFF. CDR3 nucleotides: TGTGCCAGCAGCATCCAGACAGGGGCTTGGACTGAAGCTTTCTTT.

DNA of the CDR3: TGTGCCAGCAGCCCCTCAGGGAGCGGTGGGGCAACTAATGAAAAACTGTTTTTT. This codes for CASSPSGSGGATNEKLFF. The J gene is TRBJ1-4, the V gene TRBV4-2; D might be TRBD1 (5 bases). Trimming cost V 4 bases and J 0 bases, with 18 bases left between them. The CDR3 covers 18 residues. Looked up from germline, CDR1 is LGHNA and CDR2 is YNFKEQ.

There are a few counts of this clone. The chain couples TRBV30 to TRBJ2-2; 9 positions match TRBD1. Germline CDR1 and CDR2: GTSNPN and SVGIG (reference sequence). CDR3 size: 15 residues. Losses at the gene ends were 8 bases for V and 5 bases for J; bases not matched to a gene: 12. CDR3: CARHLGTGITGELFF. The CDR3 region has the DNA TGTGCCCGTCACCTCGGGACAGGGATAACCGGGGAGCTGTTTTTT.

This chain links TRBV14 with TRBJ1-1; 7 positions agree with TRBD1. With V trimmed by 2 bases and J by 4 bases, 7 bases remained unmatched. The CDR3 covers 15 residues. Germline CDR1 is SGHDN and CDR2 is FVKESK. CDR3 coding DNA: TGTGCCAGCAGCCAACTAACAGGGGCGAGCACTGAAGCTTTCTTT. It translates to CASSQLTGASTEAFF. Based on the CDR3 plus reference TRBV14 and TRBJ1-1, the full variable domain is EAGVTQFPSHSVIEKGQTVTLRCDPISGHDNLYWYRRVMGKEIKFLLHFVKESKQDESGMPNNRFLAERTGGTYSTLKVQPAELEDSGVYFCASSQLTGASTEAFFGQGTRLTVV.

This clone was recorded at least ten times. CDR3 DNA sequence: TGCGCCTCAGCAGAGGGCGAGGACACTGAAGCTTTCTTT. Translating it yields CASAEGEDTEAFF. The chain carries TRBV5-1 and TRBJ1-1; D gene unclear. CDR1 and CDR2 (germline): SGHRS, YFSETQ. The CDR3 is 13 amino acids. V lost 10 bases and J lost 3, with 16 bases in between.

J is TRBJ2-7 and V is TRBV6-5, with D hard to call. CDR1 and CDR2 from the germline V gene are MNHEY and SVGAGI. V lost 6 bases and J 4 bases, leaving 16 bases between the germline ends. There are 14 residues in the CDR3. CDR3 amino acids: CASSRISVGYEQYF. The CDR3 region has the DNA TGTGCCAGCAGCCGTATAAGCGTCGGGTACGAGCAGTACTTC.

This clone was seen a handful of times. This CDR3 is CASSIDGTEWGYTF. DNA for the CDR3: TGTGCCAGTAGTATAGATGGGACAGAGTGGGGCTACACCTTC. The chain links TRBV19 to TRBJ1-2, with TRBD1 identical over 7 bases. Germline V gene data show CDR1 as LNHDA and CDR2 as SQIVND (reference sequence). There are 14 residues in the CDR3. J gave up 8 bases and V 0 bases, and 6 bases lay outside the gene matches.

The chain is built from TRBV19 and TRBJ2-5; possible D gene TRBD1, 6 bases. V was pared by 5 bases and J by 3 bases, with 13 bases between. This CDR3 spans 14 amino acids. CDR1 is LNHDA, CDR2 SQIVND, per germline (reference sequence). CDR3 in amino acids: CASSSPAGEETQYF. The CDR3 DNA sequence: TGTGCCAGTAGTTCCCCAGCAGGGGAAGAGACCCAGTACTTC. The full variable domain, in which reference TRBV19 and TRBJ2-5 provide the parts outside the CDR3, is DGGITQSPKYLFRKEGQNVTLSCEQNLNHDAMYWYRQDPGQGLRLIYYSQIVNDFQKGDIAEGYSVSREKKESFPLTVTSAQKNPTAFYLCASSSPAGEETQYFGPGTRLLVL.

The CDR3 DNA is TGTGCCAGCAGCTCGGGACAGGGTGGGCAAGAGACCCAGTACTTC. Translating gives CASSSGQGGQETQYF. This sequence joins TRBV7-8 and TRBJ2-5, with TRBD1 matching 9 bases. J gave up 2 bases and V 4 bases, and 5 bases lay outside the gene matches. The CDR3 loop spans 15 amino acids. Germline V gives CDR1 SGHVS, CDR2 FQNEAQ.

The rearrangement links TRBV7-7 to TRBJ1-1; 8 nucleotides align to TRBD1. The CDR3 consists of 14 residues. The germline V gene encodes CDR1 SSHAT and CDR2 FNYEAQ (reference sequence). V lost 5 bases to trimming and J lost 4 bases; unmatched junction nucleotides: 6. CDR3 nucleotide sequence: TGTGCCAGCAGCCCCTTACAGGGGGGCACTGAAGCTTTCTTT. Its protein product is CASSPLQGGTEAFF.